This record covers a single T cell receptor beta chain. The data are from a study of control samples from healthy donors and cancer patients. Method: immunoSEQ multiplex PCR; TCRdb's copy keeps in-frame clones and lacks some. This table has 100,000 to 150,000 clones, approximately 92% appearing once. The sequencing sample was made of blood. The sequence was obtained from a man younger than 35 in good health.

In DNA form, the CDR3 reads TGTGCCAGCAGCTTAGAGTTAAGGGGGGATACGCAGTATTTT. Translating gives CASSLELRGDTQYF. The V and J genes are TRBV11-2 and TRBJ2-3; D perhaps matches TRBD1 (6 bases). V lost 0 bases and J lost 6, with 10 bases in between. Germline V gene sequence: CDR1 SGHAT, CDR2 FQNNGV. The CDR3 contains 14 residues.